This T cell receptor (beta chain) was identified during a study of T cells after yellow fever vaccination. Study as a whole: Each low-cell-number fraction was prepared by means of SMART-Seq v4 Ultra Low Input. Study-level points and caveats: At 95% to 96% for CD4 and 70% to 90% for CD8, most primary-vaccination clones showed up again after the booster.

V lost 6 bases, J lost 5 bases, and 14 bases stayed unmatched. The CDR3 is 16 residues long. Germline CDR1 is SGDLS and CDR2 is YYNGEE. TCRdb used MiXCR to reprocess the 5' RACE reads, holding one entry per CDR3 protein. The sample includes roughly 320,000 distinct CDR3 sequences, approximately 11% of them seen just once. Comments on this clonotype: Its specificity is unknown.

Material: CD4+ T cells sorted from PBMCs, obtained 45 days after the yellow fever booster vaccination. The clonotype was recovered from a man in his late teens or twenties who received the YFV17D yellow fever vaccine. The chain employs TRBV9 and TRBJ1-5, with 7 positions matching TRBD1. CDR3 in amino acids: CASTYSNRGSYQPQHF. As DNA, the CDR3 is TGTGCCAGCACATACTCAAACAGGGGTTCGTATCAGCCCCAGCATTTT.